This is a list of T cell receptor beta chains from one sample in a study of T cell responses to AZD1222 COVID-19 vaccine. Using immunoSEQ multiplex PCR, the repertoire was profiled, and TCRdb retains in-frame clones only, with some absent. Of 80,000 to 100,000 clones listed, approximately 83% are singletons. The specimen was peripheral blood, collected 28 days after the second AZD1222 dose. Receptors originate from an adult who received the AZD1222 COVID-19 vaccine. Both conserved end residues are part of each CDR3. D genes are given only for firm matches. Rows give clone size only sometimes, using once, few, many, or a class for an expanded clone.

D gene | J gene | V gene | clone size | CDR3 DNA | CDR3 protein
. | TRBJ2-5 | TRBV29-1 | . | TGCAGCGTTCCCCGTGGGGAGACCCAGTACTTC | CSVPRGETQYF
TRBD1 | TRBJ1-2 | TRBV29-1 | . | TGCACCGGAGGGACAGGCGGTGGCTACACCTTC | CTGGTGGGYTF
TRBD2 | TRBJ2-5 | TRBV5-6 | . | TGTGCCAGCAGCTTAGGGAGGGCGGTTGCAGAGACCCAGTACTTC | CASSLGRAVAETQYF
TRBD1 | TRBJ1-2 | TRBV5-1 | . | TGCGCCAGCAGCTGGACAGGAGATCGAACCCCTATGAGCGGCTACACCTTC | CASSWTGDRTPMSGYTF
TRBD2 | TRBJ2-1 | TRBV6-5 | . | TGTGCCAGCAGGGGGACTAGCGGCTCCTACAATGAGCAGTTCTTC | CASRGTSGSYNEQFF
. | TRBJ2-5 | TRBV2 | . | TGTGCCAGCAGACTGAGGACGGCTCAAGAGACCCAGTACTTC | CASRLRTAQETQYF
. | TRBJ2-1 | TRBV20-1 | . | TGCAGTACGGAAGACTACAATGAGCAGTTCTTC | CSTEDYNEQFF
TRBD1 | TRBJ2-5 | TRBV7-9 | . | TGTGCCAGCAGCTCGGACTTAACAGGGGGCGAGGGACAAGAGACCCAGTACTTC | CASSSDLTGGEGQETQYF
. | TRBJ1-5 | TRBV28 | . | TGTGCCAGCAGGTACAGGGAAAGTCAGCCCCAGCATTTT | CASRYRESQPQHF
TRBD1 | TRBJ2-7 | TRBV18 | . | TGTGCCAGCTCACCAAGGGACAGGGAGGGTTACGAGCAGTACTTC | CASSPRDREGYEQYF
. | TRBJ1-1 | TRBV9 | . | TGTGCCAGCAGCGCGGGACGAGCGAACACTGAAGCTTTCTTT | CASSAGRANTEAFF
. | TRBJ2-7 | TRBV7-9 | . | TGTGCCAGCAGCCGTGACTACTACGAGCAGTACTTC | CASSRDYYEQYF
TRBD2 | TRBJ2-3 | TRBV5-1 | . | TGCGCCAGCAGCTTAGGACTAGCGCTCATCACAGATACGCAGTATTTT | CASSLGLALITDTQYF
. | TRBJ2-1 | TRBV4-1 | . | TGCGCCAGCAGCCAATTAGGATTGGCCCGCAATGAGCAGTTCTTC | CASSQLGLARNEQFF
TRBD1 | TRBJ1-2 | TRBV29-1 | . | TGCAGCGTCGCCCGTTCCGGGACAGGCGACTATGGCTACACCTTC | CSVARSGTGDYGYTF
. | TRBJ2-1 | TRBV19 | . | TGTGCCTGCGGGCCGAGCTCCTACAATGAGCAGTTCTTC | CACGPSSYNEQFF
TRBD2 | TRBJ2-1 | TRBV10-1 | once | TGCGCCAGCAGTGGAAGCGGGGGGCTTACCAATGAGCAGTTCTTC | CASSGSGGLTNEQFF
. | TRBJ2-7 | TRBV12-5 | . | TGTGCTAGTGGCTCTAGATGGCAGTACTTC | CASGSRWQYF
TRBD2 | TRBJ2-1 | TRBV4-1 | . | TGCGCCAGCAGCCGGATGTTACAGGCTAGCGGGGTTTCCTACAATGAGCAGTTCTTC | CASSRMLQASGVSYNEQFF
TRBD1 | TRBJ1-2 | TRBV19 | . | TGTGCCAGTAGTCTGGACAGGGCCTCACAAAATTCCTACACCTTC | CASSLDRASQNSYTF
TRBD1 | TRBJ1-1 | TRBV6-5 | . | TGTGCCAGCAGCACACAGGGGGGGGGAACGGGAGCTTTCTTT | CASSTQGGGTGAFF
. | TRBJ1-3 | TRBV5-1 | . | TGCGCCAGCAGCGTTGGGCCCCGACAGGCGAGCTCTGGAAACACCATATATTTT | CASSVGPRQASSGNTIYF
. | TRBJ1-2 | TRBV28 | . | TGTGCCAGCAGTTTAGAGGTGTGGGGATTTCAAAGCTATGGCTACACCTTC | CASSLEVWGFQSYGYTF
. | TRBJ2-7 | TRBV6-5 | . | TGTGCCAGCAGACCTGGGACACGGGTCTCCTACGAGCAGTACTTC | CASRPGTRVSYEQYF
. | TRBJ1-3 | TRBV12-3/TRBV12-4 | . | TGTGCCAGCAGTTTAGCGTCTGGAAACACCATATATTTT | CASSLASGNTIYF
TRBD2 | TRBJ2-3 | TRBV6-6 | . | TGTGCCAGCAGTTACGGACTAGCGGGGGGGACAGATACGCAGTATTTT | CASSYGLAGGTDTQYF
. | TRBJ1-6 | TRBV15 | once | TGTGCCACCAGCAAGATTAGTTCACCCCTCCACTTT | CATSKISSPLHF
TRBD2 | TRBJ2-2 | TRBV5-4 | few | TGTGCCAGCAGCGTGACTAGCGGGAATACCGGGGAGCTGTTTTTT | CASSVTSGNTGELFF
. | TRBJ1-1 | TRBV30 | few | TGTGCCTGGAGTCCGTTATCAGGGTCCGGCACTGAAGCTTTCTTT | CAWSPLSGSGTEAFF
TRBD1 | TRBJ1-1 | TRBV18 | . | TGTGCCAGCTCACCCCGACAGGGGGCGGAGGCTGAAGCTTTCTTT | CASSPRQGAEAEAFF
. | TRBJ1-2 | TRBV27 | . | TGTGCCAGCAGTCCCTTGGACAGCGTTGGAGCCGATGGCTACACCTTC | CASSPLDSVGADGYTF
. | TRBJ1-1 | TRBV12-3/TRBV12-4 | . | TGTGCCAGCAGTTTAGGAGTGAACACTGAAGCTTTCTTT | CASSLGVNTEAFF
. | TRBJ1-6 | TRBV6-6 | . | TGTGCCAGCAGTTACTCAGGGTATTCACCCCTCCACTTT | CASSYSGYSPLHF
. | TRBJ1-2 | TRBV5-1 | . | TGCGCCAGCAGCCCCAGGACGGACAACTATGGCTACACCTTC | CASSPRTDNYGYTF
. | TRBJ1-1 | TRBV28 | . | TGTGCCAGCAGTATAACCATTATCACTGAAGCTTTCTTT | CASSITIITEAFF
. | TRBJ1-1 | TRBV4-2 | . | TGTGCCAGCAGCCAAGATTATCGGAACACTGAAGCTTTCTTT | CASSQDYRNTEAFF